This TCR beta chain was observed in a study of T cells in Graves' hyperthyroidism and ophthalmopathy. This CDR3 has 16 residues. CDR1 and CDR2 (germline): SGHTA, FQGNSA. The V gene lost 0 bases and the J gene lost 4 bases, with 15 bases spanning the gap. Amplification of TCR beta CDR3 regions used RNA as the template. The TCR CDR3 first-round RT-PCR relied on the HTBI primer set. TCRdb used MiXCR to reprocess the multiplex PCR reads, holding one entry per CDR3 protein. The profile covers around 760,000 distinct CDR3 sequences, with 35% appearing a single time and around 30% taken by the ten largest. The chain combines TRBV7-2 with TRBJ1-2; D is perhaps TRBD1 (6 bases). What was sequenced was blood. The source is a woman between 40 and 50 years old with Graves' hyperthyroidism. The CDR3 DNA follows: TGTGCCAGCAGCTTAGCGGGCAGGGGAGCCAGCTATGGCTACACCTTC. It is translated as CASSLAGRGASYGYTF.